The TCR beta chain described here comes from a study of spatial heterogeneity in lung cancer. On the study more broadly: Within raw reads, each unique TCR and UMI combination appeared on average more than ten times. The study's findings and limits: Detection of ubiquitous tumor TCRs in blood was higher at resection than follow-up.

This clonotype has only a few counts. Its antigen is currently unknown. Time point reported: sample taken at primary tumor resection. Sequencing was performed on whole RNA extracted from tumor and nontumor lung tissue, or from frozen PBMC, and the material was left unsorted. Samples came from 65 to 75 TRACERx patients with untreated early-stage lung cancer. Carried by each TCR cDNA molecule was a unique molecular identifier. TCRdb re-analysed the 5' RACE reads in MiXCR, keeping a single row per CDR3 protein. The sample holds 45,000 or so distinct CDR3 sequences, 12% seen once. V shed 7 bases and J shed 6 bases, with 9 bases lying between them. CDR3 length: 12 amino acids.

The J gene is TRBJ2-2, the V gene TRBV12-3 or TRBV12-4; D uncertain. The clonotype was recovered from a female donor with early-stage non-small cell lung cancer. The sequences come from PBMCs, collected at surgery. The chain's CDR3 is CASTKRSGELFF. The CDR3 DNA sequence: TGTGCCAGCACCAAAAGGTCCGGGGAGCTGTTTTTT.